The rows below give T cell receptor beta chains drawn from one sample of a study of Ad26.COV2.S vaccination and SARS-CoV-2 variants. The repertoire was sequenced with immunoSEQ multiplex PCR; TCRdb's copy has only in-frame clones and lacks some. Counted here are some 350,000 clones, roughly 84% occurring once; the ten biggest clones make up less than 4%. The sample consisted of peripheral blood, taken in a trial of Ad26.COV2.S vaccine versus placebo. These receptors all come from a person between 18 and 59 years old who received the Ad26.COV2.S COVID-19 vaccine or a placebo. Each CDR3 is given with its conserved first and last residue. Fields, in order: V gene, clone size, J gene, D gene, CDR3 DNA, CDR3 protein. D genes are given only for firm matches. Not all rows give a size; the values are once, few, many and, for expanded clones, a class.

V gene: TRBV27
clone size: -
J gene: TRBJ2-7
D gene: -
CDR3 DNA: TGTGCCAGCAGTTTCCGGGGGGCCCTTTACGAGCAGTACTTC
CDR3 protein: CASSFRGALYEQYF

V gene: TRBV6-1
clone size: -
J gene: TRBJ1-5
D gene: -
CDR3 DNA: TGTGCCAGCAGTGAATCGGAGGGGATGAACCAGCCCCAGCATTTT
CDR3 protein: CASSESEGMNQPQHF

V gene: TRBV28
clone size: -
J gene: TRBJ2-7
D gene: TRBD1
CDR3 DNA: TGTGCCAGCACCCCGCTCGGGACAGGGGGCTTCTACGAGCAGTACTTC
CDR3 protein: CASTPLGTGGFYEQYF

V gene: TRBV6-5
clone size: once
J gene: TRBJ2-7
D gene: -
CDR3 DNA: TGTGCCAGCACCCAGGCCTACGAGCAGTACTTC
CDR3 protein: CASTQAYEQYF

V gene: TRBV4-3
clone size: -
J gene: TRBJ2-5
D gene: TRBD2
CDR3 DNA: TGCGCCAGCAGCCAAGATGGCGCGGGGGGGGAGGAAGAGACCCAGTACTTC
CDR3 protein: CASSQDGAGGEEETQYF

V gene: TRBV15
clone size: many
J gene: TRBJ2-6
D gene: TRBD1
CDR3 DNA: TGTGCCACCAGTACAGGGGGTTCAGGGGCCAACGTCCTGACTTTC
CDR3 protein: CATSTGGSGANVLTF

V gene: TRBV12-5
clone size: -
J gene: TRBJ2-7
D gene: -
CDR3 DNA: TGTGCTAGTCAGGGGACCCACTCCTACGAGCAGTACTTC
CDR3 protein: CASQGTHSYEQYF

V gene: TRBV4-1
clone size: -
J gene: TRBJ1-1
D gene: -
CDR3 DNA: TGCGCCAGCAGCCAAGTGGGCACTCGGAACACTGAAGCTTTCTTT
CDR3 protein: CASSQVGTRNTEAFF

V gene: TRBV5-1
clone size: -
J gene: TRBJ2-1
D gene: -
CDR3 DNA: TGCGCCAGCAGCTTCGGGGAACTCCGTGAGCAGTTCTTC
CDR3 protein: CASSFGELREQFF

V gene: TRBV30
clone size: -
J gene: TRBJ1-1
D gene: -
CDR3 DNA: TGTGCCTGGAGTGTGCAAATTGAAGCTTTCTTT
CDR3 protein: CAWSVQIEAFF

V gene: TRBV5-5
clone size: -
J gene: TRBJ1-1
D gene: -
CDR3 DNA: TGTGCCAGCAGCTTGTACGGGGGGAACACTGAAGCTTTCTTT
CDR3 protein: CASSLYGGNTEAFF

V gene: TRBV6-2/TRBV6-3
clone size: once
J gene: TRBJ2-2
D gene: -
CDR3 DNA: TGTGCCAGCAGTTACAGGGCTATAAACACCGGGGAGCTGTTTTTT
CDR3 protein: CASSYRAINTGELFF

V gene: TRBV2
clone size: -
J gene: TRBJ1-2
D gene: -
CDR3 DNA: TGTGCCAGCAGTGAAGTCGTCAGCCAGACTAACTATGGCTACACCTTC
CDR3 protein: CASSEVVSQTNYGYTF

V gene: TRBV3-1/TRBV3-2
clone size: -
J gene: TRBJ2-7
D gene: TRBD1
CDR3 DNA: TGTGCCAGCAGCCCCCAGTACGTAGGAACAGGGGTCAACGAGCAGTACTTC
CDR3 protein: CASSPQYVGTGVNEQYF

V gene: TRBV12-3/TRBV12-4
clone size: many
J gene: TRBJ2-2
D gene: -
CDR3 DNA: TGTGCCAGCAGTTTTAACACCGGGGAGCTGTTTTTT
CDR3 protein: CASSFNTGELFF

V gene: TRBV28
clone size: -
J gene: TRBJ2-7
D gene: -
CDR3 DNA: TGTGCCAGCACCCCCCAAGCGGCATCCTACGAGCAGTACTTC
CDR3 protein: CASTPQAASYEQYF

V gene: TRBV15
clone size: -
J gene: TRBJ2-7
D gene: -
CDR3 DNA: TGTGCCACCAGCAGAGATCCGGAGAGCTCCTACGAGCAGTACTTC
CDR3 protein: CATSRDPESSYEQYF

V gene: TRBV13
clone size: -
J gene: TRBJ2-2
D gene: TRBD2
CDR3 DNA: TGTGCCAGCAGCCCACGACTAGCGGGGCCGCTGTTTTTT
CDR3 protein: CASSPRLAGPLFF

V gene: TRBV6-6
clone size: once
J gene: TRBJ2-5
D gene: -
CDR3 DNA: TGTGCCAGCAGTTATGGTGTACAAGAGACCCAGTACTTC
CDR3 protein: CASSYGVQETQYF

V gene: TRBV28
clone size: -
J gene: TRBJ1-4
D gene: TRBD1
CDR3 DNA: TGTGCCAGCACCTCGTGGAGGGGGCCAGGGGTTGAAAAACTGTTTTTT
CDR3 protein: CASTSWRGPGVEKLFF

V gene: TRBV18
clone size: few
J gene: TRBJ1-1
D gene: -
CDR3 DNA: TGTGCCAGCTCACCACCAGGGTCCACTGAAGCTTTCTTT
CDR3 protein: CASSPPGSTEAFF

V gene: TRBV6-5
clone size: -
J gene: TRBJ1-2
D gene: TRBD1
CDR3 DNA: TGTGCCAGCTCCCGATTCCGGGACAGAGCAAGCTACACCTTC
CDR3 protein: CASSRFRDRASYTF

V gene: TRBV5-1
clone size: once
J gene: TRBJ2-7
D gene: -
CDR3 DNA: TGCGCCAGCAGCAGCCGGGCCCCCCGGGACGAGCAGTACTTC
CDR3 protein: CASSSRAPRDEQYF

V gene: TRBV5-1
clone size: -
J gene: TRBJ2-1
D gene: TRBD2
CDR3 DNA: TGCGCCAGCAGCTTATACGCGGGAGCTACTCTTTACAATGAGCAGTTCTTC
CDR3 protein: CASSLYAGATLYNEQFF

V gene: TRBV6-2/TRBV6-3
clone size: -
J gene: TRBJ1-4
D gene: -
CDR3 DNA: TGTGCCAGCAGTTACTCGCCGGGATCAACTAATGAAAAACTGTTTTTT
CDR3 protein: CASSYSPGSTNEKLFF

V gene: TRBV9
clone size: -
J gene: TRBJ2-1
D gene: TRBD2
CDR3 DNA: TGTGCCAGCAGCGTCTCTAGCGGGGGCTACAATGAGCAGTTCTTC
CDR3 protein: CASSVSSGGYNEQFF

V gene: TRBV9
clone size: -
J gene: TRBJ2-1
D gene: TRBD2
CDR3 DNA: TGTGCCAGCAGCGTACAGCCTAGCGGTTACAATGAGCAGTTCTTC
CDR3 protein: CASSVQPSGYNEQFF

V gene: TRBV6-2/TRBV6-3
clone size: -
J gene: TRBJ2-4
D gene: -
CDR3 DNA: TGTGCCAGCAGTCCGTCATCGAATAGCTTTCAGTACTTC
CDR3 protein: CASSPSSNSFQYF

V gene: TRBV11-2
clone size: -
J gene: TRBJ2-7
D gene: -
CDR3 DNA: TGTGCCATTACGGACAGCAGTTCGAGGTACTTC
CDR3 protein: CAITDSSSRYF

V gene: TRBV28
clone size: -
J gene: TRBJ1-1
D gene: TRBD1
CDR3 DNA: TGTGCCAGCAGGGAACAGGGGCGCACTGAAGCTTTCTTT
CDR3 protein: CASREQGRTEAFF

V gene: TRBV12-3/TRBV12-4
clone size: -
J gene: TRBJ2-5
D gene: -
CDR3 DNA: TGTGCCAGCAGCCCGCCCGGTTTCGAGACCCAGTACTTC
CDR3 protein: CASSPPGFETQYF

V gene: TRBV5-6
clone size: -
J gene: TRBJ1-5
D gene: -
CDR3 DNA: TGTGCCAGCAGCTTGCAAAAGCGGGGCCCCCGAGGGCCCCAGCATTTT
CDR3 protein: CASSLQKRGPRGPQHF

V gene: TRBV7-9
clone size: -
J gene: TRBJ1-1
D gene: -
CDR3 DNA: TGTGCCAGCAGCTCCGATCTTTTATGGGGACAATTGAACACTGAAGCTTTCTTT
CDR3 protein: CASSSDLLWGQLNTEAFF

V gene: TRBV7-2
clone size: -
J gene: TRBJ2-5
D gene: -
CDR3 DNA: TGTGCCAGCAGCACAAAGAGGGGGGGGGCCGAGACCCAGTACTTC
CDR3 protein: CASSTKRGGAETQYF

V gene: TRBV2
clone size: few
J gene: TRBJ2-2
D gene: TRBD1
CDR3 DNA: TGTGCCAGCTGGACAGGCAACACCGGGGAGCTGTTTTTT
CDR3 protein: CASWTGNTGELFF

V gene: TRBV9
clone size: once
J gene: TRBJ2-7
D gene: -
CDR3 DNA: TGTGCCAGCAGCGTAGCTGCCAGACCCTACGAGCAGTACTTC
CDR3 protein: CASSVAARPYEQYF

V gene: TRBV11-2
clone size: -
J gene: TRBJ2-1
D gene: -
CDR3 DNA: TGTGCCAGCAGCTTAGTTCAGGGGGGCTCCTACAATGAGCAGTTCTTC
CDR3 protein: CASSLVQGGSYNEQFF

V gene: TRBV10-3
clone size: few
J gene: TRBJ2-7
D gene: -
CDR3 DNA: TGTGCCATCGGTGGTGGCGGCCACGAGCAGTACTTC
CDR3 protein: CAIGGGGHEQYF

V gene: TRBV5-4
clone size: -
J gene: TRBJ2-5
D gene: TRBD2
CDR3 DNA: TGTGCCAGCAGCTCACCGGGACTAGGGGTGGAGACCCAGTACTTC
CDR3 protein: CASSSPGLGVETQYF

V gene: TRBV6-1
clone size: medium-sized
J gene: TRBJ2-7
D gene: TRBD2
CDR3 DNA: TGTGCCAGCAGTGAAGGGGGGGGGATCTCCTACGAGCAGTACTTC
CDR3 protein: CASSEGGGISYEQYF

V gene: TRBV25-1
clone size: -
J gene: TRBJ1-1
D gene: -
CDR3 DNA: TGTGCCAGCAGCCCCCGGGAGGGGATGAACACTGAAGCTTTCTTT
CDR3 protein: CASSPREGMNTEAFF

V gene: TRBV5-4
clone size: -
J gene: TRBJ2-3
D gene: TRBD2
CDR3 DNA: TGTGCCAGCAGCTTAGGAGCGGGGACTCCCACAGATACGCAGTATTTT
CDR3 protein: CASSLGAGTPTDTQYF

V gene: TRBV7-6
clone size: -
J gene: TRBJ2-5
D gene: TRBD2
CDR3 DNA: TGTGCCAGCAGCTTCTCCAAGGGACTAGCGGAACAAGAGACCCAGTACTTC
CDR3 protein: CASSFSKGLAEQETQYF

V gene: TRBV10-3
clone size: -
J gene: TRBJ2-7
D gene: TRBD2
CDR3 DNA: TGTGCCATCAGTGAACTACTAGCGGGGGTAGACGAGCAGTACTTC
CDR3 protein: CAISELLAGVDEQYF

V gene: TRBV4-3
clone size: few
J gene: TRBJ2-1
D gene: TRBD2
CDR3 DNA: TGCGCCAGCAGCCAAGATGGGCTAGCGGGGAGCTCCTACAATGAGCAGTTCTTC
CDR3 protein: CASSQDGLAGSSYNEQFF

V gene: TRBV9
clone size: -
J gene: TRBJ2-3
D gene: -
CDR3 DNA: TGTGCCAGCAGCGTAACCGGGACATATGCAGATACGCAGTATTTT
CDR3 protein: CASSVTGTYADTQYF